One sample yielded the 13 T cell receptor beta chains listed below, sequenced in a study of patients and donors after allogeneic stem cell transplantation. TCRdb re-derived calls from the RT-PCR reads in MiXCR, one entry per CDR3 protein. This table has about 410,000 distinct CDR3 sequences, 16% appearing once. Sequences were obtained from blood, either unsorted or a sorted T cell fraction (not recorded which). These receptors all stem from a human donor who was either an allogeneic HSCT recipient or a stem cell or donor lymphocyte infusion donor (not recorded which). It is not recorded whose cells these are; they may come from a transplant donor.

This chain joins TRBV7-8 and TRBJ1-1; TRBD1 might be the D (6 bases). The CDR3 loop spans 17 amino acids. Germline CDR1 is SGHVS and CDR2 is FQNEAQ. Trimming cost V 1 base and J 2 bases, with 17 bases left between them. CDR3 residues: CASSLVRHRAINTEAFF. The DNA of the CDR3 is TGTGCCAGCAGCTTAGTCCGGCACAGGGCCATTAACACTGAAGCTTTCTTT.

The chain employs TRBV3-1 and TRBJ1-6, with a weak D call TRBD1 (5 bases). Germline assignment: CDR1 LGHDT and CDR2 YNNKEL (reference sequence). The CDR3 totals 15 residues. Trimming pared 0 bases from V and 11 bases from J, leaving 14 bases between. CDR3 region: CASSQEREGLTPLHF. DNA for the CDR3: TGTGCCAGCAGCCAAGAGAGAGAGGGGCTGACACCCCTCCACTTT.

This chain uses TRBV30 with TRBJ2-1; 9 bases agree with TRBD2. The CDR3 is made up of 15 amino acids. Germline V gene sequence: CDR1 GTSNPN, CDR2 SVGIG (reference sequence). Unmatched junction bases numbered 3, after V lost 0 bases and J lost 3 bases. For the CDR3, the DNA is TGTGCCTGGAGTGTGACTAGCGGCAACTACAATGAGCAGTTCTTC. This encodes CAWSVTSGNYNEQFF.

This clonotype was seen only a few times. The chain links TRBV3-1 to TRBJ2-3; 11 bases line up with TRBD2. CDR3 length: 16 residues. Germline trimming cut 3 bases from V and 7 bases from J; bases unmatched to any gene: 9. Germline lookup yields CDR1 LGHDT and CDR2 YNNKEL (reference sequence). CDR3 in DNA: TGTGCCAGCAGCCAGACCGGGACTAGCGGTCTGAATACGCAGTATTTT. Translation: CASSQTGTSGLNTQYF.

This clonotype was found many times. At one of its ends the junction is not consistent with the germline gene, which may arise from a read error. The CDR3 DNA reads as TGTGCCAGCAGTTTAGGCGGGAGTGGCGAGCAGTACTTC. It codes for CASSLGGSGEQYF. The chain is built from TRBV5-1 and TRBJ2-7, with 7 positions matching TRBD2. The CDR3 runs 13 residues. From germline, CDR1 is SGHRS and CDR2 YFSETQ.

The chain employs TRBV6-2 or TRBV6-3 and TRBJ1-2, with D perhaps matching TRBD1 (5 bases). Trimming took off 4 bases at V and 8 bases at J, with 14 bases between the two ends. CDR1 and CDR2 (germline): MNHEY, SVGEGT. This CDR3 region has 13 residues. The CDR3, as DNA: TGTGCCAGCAGTTCTACAGGCGTGAGGGGCTACACCTTC. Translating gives CASSSTGVRGYTF.

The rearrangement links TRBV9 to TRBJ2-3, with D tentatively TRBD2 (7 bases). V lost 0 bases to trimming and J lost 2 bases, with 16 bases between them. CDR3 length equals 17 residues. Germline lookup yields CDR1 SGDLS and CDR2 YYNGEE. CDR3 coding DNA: TGTGCCAGCAGCGTAGCTTTCGAGGGGGGGAACACAGATACGCAGTATTTT. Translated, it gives CASSVAFEGGNTDTQYF.

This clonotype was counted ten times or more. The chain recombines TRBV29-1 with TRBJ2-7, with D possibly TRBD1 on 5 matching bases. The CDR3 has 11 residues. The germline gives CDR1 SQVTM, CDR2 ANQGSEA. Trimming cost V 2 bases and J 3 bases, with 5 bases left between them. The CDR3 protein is CSVEQGYEQYF. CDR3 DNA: TGCAGCGTTGAACAGGGCTACGAGCAGTACTTC.

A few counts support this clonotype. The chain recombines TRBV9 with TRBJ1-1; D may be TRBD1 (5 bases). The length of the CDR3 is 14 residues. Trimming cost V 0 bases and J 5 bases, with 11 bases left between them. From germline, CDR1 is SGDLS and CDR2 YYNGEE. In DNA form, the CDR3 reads TGTGCCAGCAGCGTAGATGCGAGGGGTACTGAAGCTTTCTTT. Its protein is CASSVDARGTEAFF. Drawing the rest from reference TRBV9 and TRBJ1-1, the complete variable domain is DSGVTQTPKHLITATGQRVTLRCSPRSGDLSVYWYQQSLDQGLQFLIQYYNGEERAKGNILERFSAQQFPDLHSELNLSSLELGDSALYFCASSVDARGTEAFFGQGTRLTVV.

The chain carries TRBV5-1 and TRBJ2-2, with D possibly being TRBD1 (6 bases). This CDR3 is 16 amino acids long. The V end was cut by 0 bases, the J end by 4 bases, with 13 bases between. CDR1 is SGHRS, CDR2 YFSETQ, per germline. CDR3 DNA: TGCGCCAGCAGCTTGGCCGGGCGAGGGGGCACCGGGGAGCTGTTTTTT. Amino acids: CASSLAGRGGTGELFF.

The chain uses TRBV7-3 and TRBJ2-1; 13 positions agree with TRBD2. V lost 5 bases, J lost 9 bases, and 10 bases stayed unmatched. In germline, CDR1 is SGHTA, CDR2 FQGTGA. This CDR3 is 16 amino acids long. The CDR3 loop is CASSLRLAGGRGEQFF. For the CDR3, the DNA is TGTGCCAGCAGCCTTCGACTAGCGGGGGGTAGAGGTGAGCAGTTCTTC.

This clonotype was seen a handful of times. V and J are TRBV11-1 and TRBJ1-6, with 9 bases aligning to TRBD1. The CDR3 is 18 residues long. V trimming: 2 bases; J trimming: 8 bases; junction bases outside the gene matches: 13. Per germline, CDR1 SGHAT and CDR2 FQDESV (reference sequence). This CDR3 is CASSLTGGINRIDSPLHF. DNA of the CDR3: TGTGCCAGCAGCTTAACAGGGGGCATTAATCGAATAGATTCACCCCTCCACTTT.

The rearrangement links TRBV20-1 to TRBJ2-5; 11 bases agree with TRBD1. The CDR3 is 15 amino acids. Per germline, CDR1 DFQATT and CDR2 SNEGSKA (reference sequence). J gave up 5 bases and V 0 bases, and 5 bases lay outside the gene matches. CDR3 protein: CSARDGQGAWETQYF. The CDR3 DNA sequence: TGCAGTGCTAGAGATGGACAGGGGGCTTGGGAGACCCAGTACTTC.